This T cell receptor (beta chain) emerged from a study of blood T cell repertoires in COVID-19 (TCRdb year 2020). With regard to the full study: Samples covering the acute and convalescent phases of COVID-19 were provided by collaborators in the United States, Italy and Spain. The prospective study material was composed of cDNA or gDNA derived from T cells, B-cell-depleted T cells, or PBMCs. Deeply sampled blood TCRbeta repertoires from subjects exposed to, actively infected with, or recovered from COVID-19 were included in the dataset. A freely available public database, intended as a resource for researchers studying the immune response to SARS-CoV-2, is where the repertoires were released. Samples came from the ongoing ImmuneRACE study (first 160 participants) plus 1,254 subjects from 6 global collaborators. Nearly every sample came with metadata listing a de-identified subject ID, COVID-19 status, age in years and sex. Where available, HLA class I and class II types were taken from metadata supplied by the sample provider and were not determined by assay-based typing.

The immunoSEQ Assay, a bias-controlled multiplex PCR, was used to amplify TCRbeta CDR3 regions from genomic DNA. Under the source paper's analysis protocol: The number of nucleated cells in each sample was estimated from the amplification of reference gene primers within the assay. To quantify the absolute abundance of each unique TCRbeta CDR3 rearrangement, sequence reads were collapsed and filtered. For each sample, productive Simpson clonality was calculated as the square root of Simpson's diversity index over productive rearrangements. TCRdb limited this immuneACCESS table to in-frame rearrangements with V and J called. A share of clones is missing; checked studies link under half to unresolved V genes, and the rest is unexplained. V and J calls and clone size are given by that table; D and trimming were obtained from the DNA. Present in this sample are over 100,000 clones, roughly 82% of which were seen just once. The top ten constitute around 4.8% of the sample.

Collaborating institutions collected whole blood in K2EDTA tubes following their own protocols. For TCRbeta analysis, collaborators shipped samples in one of three forms: frozen whole blood, isolated PBMCs, or DNA extracted from either of those sample types. Details on this clone: Its antigen remains unidentified. Per-base quality was not reported, and no clone a single base away is much larger than it.

Based on the germline V gene, the CDR1 and CDR2 sequences are MNHNS and SASEGT. Taken from cysteine to phenylalanine, the CDR3 has 14 residues. Just the 42-base CDR3 DNA is kept, in frame starting at base 1. Between the V and J ends, shortened by 3 bases and 10 bases respectively, the junction contains 16 bases. What the research found in general, with its limitations: The amount of clinical and demographic metadata varied by source and participant and was provided uncurated.

Sequencing was done on a sample of peripheral blood. The chain is assembled from TRBV6-1 and TRBJ2-1; a tentative D call is TRBD2 (6 bases match). The origin of this receptor is a man in his sixties with acute or convalescent COVID-19. The CDR3 in this case is CASSDRLAIWEQFF. In nucleotide form, the sequence is TGTGCCAGCAGTGATCGGCTAGCGATTTGGGAGCAGTTCTTC.